This T cell receptor (beta chain) stems from a study of blood T cell repertoires in COVID-19. Across the study: The cDNA or gDNA used as material had been derived from T cells, B-cell-depleted T cells, or PBMCs.

Libraries were prepared by immunoSEQ multiplex PCR; TCRdb keeps only in-frame clonotypes and omits some of them. The table lists hundreds of thousands of clones, 85% to 90% of them singletons. This clone was counted once. The CDR3 has 14 amino acids. Germline CDR1 reads SGHNT; CDR2 reads YYREEE (reference sequence). V shed 4 bases and J shed 1 base, with 11 bases lying between them. The sequence derives from a man aged 55 to 70 who had recovered from COVID-19. Sequencing input: peripheral blood. The J gene is TRBJ2-5, the V gene TRBV5-4, with TRBD1 as a possible D gene (5 bases). The CDR3 is CASSPTVVQETQYF. As DNA, the CDR3 is TGTGCCAGCAGCCCGACAGTGGTCCAAGAGACCCAGTACTTC.